The rows below give T cell receptor beta chains drawn from one sample of a study of control samples from healthy donors and cancer patients. Sequenced by immunoSEQ multiplex PCR; TCRdb stores in-frame clones only, minus some. The sample lists roughly 120,000 clones, 70% to 90% occurring once. The sequenced sample was blood. All receptors come from a man in his fifties in good health. Each CDR3 is given without its conserved first and last residue. The order of the fields is J gene, V gene, CDR3 protein.

J gene: TRBJ2-2
V gene: TRBV19
CDR3 protein: ASSITGANTGELF

J gene: TRBJ2-6
V gene: TRBV19
CDR3 protein: ASTPRVSGANVLT

J gene: TRBJ1-3
V gene: TRBV14
CDR3 protein: ASSQETGSSGNTIY

J gene: TRBJ1-2
V gene: TRBV27
CDR3 protein: ASSLTQGSYGYT

J gene: TRBJ1-2
V gene: TRBV7-9
CDR3 protein: ASSEQGHYGYT

J gene: TRBJ1-1
V gene: TRBV2
CDR3 protein: ASMGVVVNTEAF

J gene: TRBJ1-1
V gene: TRBV2
CDR3 protein: ASNGETGDEAF

J gene: TRBJ1-1
V gene: TRBV7-2
CDR3 protein: ASSLFPGLNTEAF

J gene: TRBJ2-2
V gene: TRBV5-1
CDR3 protein: ASSPWGVDSTGELF

J gene: TRBJ1-6
V gene: TRBV30
CDR3 protein: AWSVVRTVRNSPLH

J gene: TRBJ2-1
V gene: TRBV11-2
CDR3 protein: ASSLEYGGAYNEQF

J gene: TRBJ2-3
V gene: TRBV27
CDR3 protein: ASTPLAGGRASTDTQY

J gene: TRBJ1-1
V gene: TRBV7-9
CDR3 protein: ASSSLRVVQNTEAF

J gene: TRBJ1-2
V gene: TRBV6-5
CDR3 protein: ASSPRPGHNYGYT

J gene: TRBJ2-5
V gene: TRBV19
CDR3 protein: ASSPHPQGRHQETQY

J gene: TRBJ1-4
V gene: TRBV21-1
CDR3 protein: ASSASGPTNEKLF

J gene: TRBJ2-1
V gene: TRBV3-1/TRBV3-2
CDR3 protein: ASSQGGIPNEQF

J gene: TRBJ1-5
V gene: TRBV18
CDR3 protein: ASSPRQEDLGD

J gene: TRBJ1-1
V gene: TRBV6-6
CDR3 protein: ASSTVTEAF

J gene: TRBJ1-2
V gene: TRBV3-1/TRBV3-2
CDR3 protein: ASSQGQWNYGYT

J gene: TRBJ2-7
V gene: TRBV27
CDR3 protein: ASSQRQDSYEQY

J gene: TRBJ1-1
V gene: TRBV19
CDR3 protein: ASSTGYSYRDSPFS

J gene: TRBJ2-2
V gene: TRBV11-3
CDR3 protein: ASSLGQGGAGELF

J gene: TRBJ1-1
V gene: TRBV30
CDR3 protein: AWSVSEGLPNTEAF

J gene: TRBJ1-6
V gene: TRBV9
CDR3 protein: ASSLYSDFSYNSPLH

J gene: TRBJ2-7
V gene: TRBV7-9
CDR3 protein: ASSLESGPTPYEQY